This T cell receptor beta chain was identified in a study of post-analysis software for immune sequencing data. General observations from the study: About five TRBV segments occurring more often in patients than controls included TRBV5-6, TRBV5-1 and TRBV20-1. Significantly lower normalized Chao1 diversity was found in patients with multiple sclerosis relative to controls.

Each TCR beta cDNA library carried unique molecular identifiers. T cells numbering about 0.85 to 11 million yielded cDNA molecules that totaled some 500,000. Each CDR3 protein gets one entry after TCRdb re-called the PCR reads with MiXCR. The sample consists of 400,000 to 500,000 distinct CDR3 sequences, over 30% of them appearing once. Trimming removed 8 bases at V and 5 bases at J, with 15 bases between. The CDR3 has 13 residues. Germline CDR1 MDHEN, CDR2 SYDVKM. This clonotype occurred a few times. The antigen is undetermined. The genes are TRBV28 and TRBJ1-1; tentatively, D is TRBD1 (6 bases). The TCR sequence derives from a girl between 2 and 10 years old with multiple sclerosis. Sequencing was carried out using blood. The CDR3 DNA reads as TGTGCCAGCTCTACAGGGCCGGTAACTGAAGCTTTCTTT. It translates to CASSTGPVTEAFF.